The 18 T cell receptor beta chains below were found in one sample sequenced in a study of T cell clones after liver transplantation. TCRdb keeps only in-frame clones here, not all; method: immunoSEQ multiplex PCR. The sample contains thousands of clones, roughly 85% of which appear only once. The input for sequencing was CD8+ T cells from blood, taken 24 months after liver transplant. Every receptor here comes from a human patient who received a liver transplant. The graft donor may have contributed some T cells.

The rearrangement uses TRBV29-1 and TRBJ1-1; D is perhaps TRBD1 (6 bases). Germline V gene lookup returns CDR1 SQVTM and CDR2 ANQGSEA. The CDR3 covers 15 residues. Trimming took 2 bases from V and 5 from J, leaving 18 bases between them. CDR3 sequence reads: CSVESVGTGKTEAFF. The CDR3 coding sequence is TGCAGCGTTGAATCTGTAGGCACAGGGAAGACTGAAGCTTTCTTT.

The rearrangement links TRBV6-1 to TRBJ2-6; D not certain. The V end was cut by 4 bases, the J end by 2 bases, with 15 bases between. This CDR3 is 17 amino acids long. Germline CDR1 and CDR2: MNHNS and SASEGT. CDR3 bases: TGTGCCAGCAGTGGAACATCTTCTAGTGCTGGGGCCAACGTCCTGACTTTC. Amino acid sequence: CASSGTSSSAGANVLTF.

The rearrangement links TRBV4-2 to TRBJ2-1; tentative D call: TRBD2 (6 bases). Per germline, CDR1 LGHNA and CDR2 YNFKEQ. The CDR3 extends over 16 amino acids. V lost 1 base and J 7 bases, leaving 17 bases between the germline ends. In DNA, the CDR3 is TGTGCCAGCAGCCAAGGAGGAAAAGGTGGGAGGAATGAGCAGTTCTTC. It yields the protein CASSQGGKGGRNEQFF.

The chain joins TRBV29-1 to TRBJ1-1, with D possibly TRBD1 on 6 matching bases. Deletions cut 1 base from V and 3 bases from J, with 9 bases between. CDR1 and CDR2 (germline): SQVTM, ANQGSEA. This CDR3 has 13 residues. Written as DNA, the CDR3 is TGCAGCGTTGAAGTAAGGGGGTACACTGAAGCTTTCTTT. It specifies CSVEVRGYTEAFF.

The rearrangement links TRBV5-1 to TRBJ2-1, with TRBD2 as a possible D gene (5 bases). Trimming left V 2 bases short and J 5 bases short, with 8 bases between. Germline CDR1 SGHRS, CDR2 YFSETQ. The CDR3 runs 13 residues. In DNA form, the CDR3 reads TGCGCCAGCAGCTTAATCGGGGACAATGAGCAGTTCTTC. Residues: CASSLIGDNEQFF.

The V call is TRBV27, the J call TRBJ2-5, with unresolved D. Trimming removed 6 bases at V and 2 bases at J, with 4 bases between. Germline-derived CDR1 and CDR2 are MNHEY and SMNVEV (reference sequence). The CDR3 has 11 amino acids. The CDR3 reads CASRPQETQYF. The CDR3 DNA reads as TGTGCCAGCAGGCCACAAGAGACCCAGTACTTC.

There are a few counts of this clone. The rearrangement uses TRBV19 and TRBJ2-5; D not certain. V lost 2 bases to trimming and J lost 0 bases, with 7 bases between them. Germline V lookup: CDR1 LNHDA, CDR2 SQIVND (reference sequence). The CDR3 sequence is 14 residues long. The CDR3 DNA follows: TGTGCCAGTAGTATATACGGAAACCAAGAGACCCAGTACTTC. It encodes CASSIYGNQETQYF.

The CDR3 is CASSLRGRGNNEQFF. Written as DNA, the CDR3 is TGTGCCAGCAGCTTACGGGGTAGGGGAAACAATGAGCAGTTCTTC. The chain recombines TRBV7-3 with TRBJ2-1; D tentatively reads TRBD1 or TRBD2 (5 bases each). There are 15 residues in the CDR3. Deletions cut 2 bases from V and 5 bases from J, with 13 bases between. Per germline, CDR1 SGHTA and CDR2 FQGTGA.

The chain recombines TRBV7-3 with TRBJ2-2; TRBD1 might be the D (6 bases). Trimming took 5 bases from V and 8 from J, leaving 18 bases between them. The V gene's germline CDR1 is SGHTA and CDR2 FQGTGA. CDR3 size: 15 residues. CDR3 sequence reads: CASSAIQGAVGELFF. The CDR3 region has the DNA TGTGCCAGCAGCGCCATACAGGGTGCGGTGGGGGAGCTGTTTTTT. Complete variable domain (other parts from reference TRBV7-3 and TRBJ2-2): GAGVSQTPSNKVTEKGKYVELRCDPISGHTALYWYRQSLGQGPEFLIYFQGTGAADDSGLPNDRFFAVRPEGSVSTLKIQRTERGDSAVYLCASSAIQGAVGELFFGEGSRLTVL.

The V and J genes are TRBV7-2 and TRBJ2-1; possible D gene TRBD1, 6 bases. Trimming pared 7 bases from V and 8 bases from J, leaving 9 bases between. Germline lookup yields CDR1 SGHTA and CDR2 FQGNSA. This CDR3 is built from 11 residues. The CDR3 spells CASIPGDEQFF. For the CDR3, the DNA is TGTGCCAGCATCCCAGGGGATGAGCAGTTCTTC. The full variable domain, its missing parts supplied by reference TRBV7-2 and TRBJ2-1, is GAGVSQSPSNKVTEKGKDVELRCDPISGHTALYWYRQSLGQGLEFLIYFQGNSAPDKSGLPSDRFSAERTGGSVSTLTIQRTQQEDSAVYLCASIPGDEQFFGPGTRLTVL.

The V gene is TRBV27, the J gene TRBJ1-1; 9 bases agree with TRBD1. Germline CDR1 is MNHEY and CDR2 is SMNVEV (reference sequence). Trimming cost V 5 bases and J 3 bases; bases outside gene matches: 7. The CDR3 length is 15 residues. The CDR3 protein is CASSTPQGADTEAFF. Written as DNA, the CDR3 is TGTGCCAGCAGTACCCCACAGGGGGCGGACACTGAAGCTTTCTTT.

The chain employs TRBV7-3 and TRBJ1-1; unclear D gene. Germline-derived CDR1 and CDR2 are SGHTA and FQGTGA. Trimming cost V 3 bases and J 1 base, with 9 bases left between them. This CDR3 is 14 amino acids long. The CDR3 nucleotides are TGTGCCAGCAGCTTTACAAACGGGAACACTGAAGCTTTCTTT. The encoded protein is CASSFTNGNTEAFF.

The sample holds a few counts of this clone. This rearrangement joins TRBV27 to TRBJ2-7; D unresolved. The germline CDR1 and CDR2 sequences are MNHEY and SMNVEV (reference sequence). CDR3 length equals 13 residues. The ends were cut back, 2 bases at V and 3 bases at J, with 8 bases in the middle. CDR3 residues: CASSLGRSYEQYF. In DNA form, the CDR3 reads TGTGCCAGCAGTTTAGGCAGGAGCTACGAGCAGTACTTC.

A note on this clone: Relative to the germline gene, one junction end is altered; a read error may explain this. The chain's CDR3 is CASSWDRRGF. The CDR3 DNA reads as TGTGCCAGCAGCTGGGACCGAAGGGGTTTC. The chain carries TRBV7-9 and TRBJ1-2; a weak D match, TRBD1 (5 bases). Germline lookup yields CDR1 SEHNR and CDR2 FQNEAQ (reference sequence). This CDR3 has 10 amino acids.

CDR3 bases: TGTGCCAGCAGCTTAGAAGAATCGGGGATCGGGGCCAACGTCCTGACTTTC. This encodes CASSLEESGIGANVLTF. V and J are TRBV7-9 and TRBJ2-6, with D maybe TRBD2 (5 bases). The germline V and J ends were trimmed by 1 base and 4 bases, with 14 bases remaining between them. Per germline, CDR1 SEHNR and CDR2 FQNEAQ (reference sequence). The CDR3 has 17 residues.

The chain links TRBV11-2 to TRBJ2-1; TRBD2 agrees at 14 bases. Germline V gene sequence: CDR1 SGHAT, CDR2 FQNNGV. This CDR3 has 18 amino acids. Trimming cost V 5 bases and J 0 bases; bases outside gene matches: 6. CDR3 loop: CASSPGLAGAFSYNEQFF. The CDR3 coding sequence is TGTGCCAGCAGCCCGGGACTAGCGGGAGCGTTCTCCTACAATGAGCAGTTCTTC.

The chain couples TRBV7-9 to TRBJ1-6; 9 bases line up with TRBD1. Germline lookup yields CDR1 SEHNR and CDR2 FQNEAQ (reference sequence). The trim removed 3 bases at V and 7 bases at J, leaving 1 base unmatched. This CDR3 is 14 amino acids long. Written as DNA, the CDR3 is TGTGCCAGCAGCTTTGGACAGGGGAATTCACCCCTCCACTTT. Its translation is CASSFGQGNSPLHF. Variable domain in full (rest from reference TRBV7-9 and TRBJ1-6): DTGVSQNPRHKITKRGQNVTFRCDPISEHNRLYWYRQTLGQGPEFLTYFQNEAQLEKSRLLSDRFSAERPKGSFSTLEIQRTEQGDSAMYLCASSFGQGNSPLHFGNGTRLTVT.

CDR3 sequence: CASSSLEQETQYF. The DNA of the CDR3 is TGTGCCAGCAGCTCCCTAGAACAAGAGACCCAGTACTTC. The J gene is TRBJ2-5, the V gene TRBV7-3, with unresolved D. The CDR3 loop spans 13 amino acids. Germline CDR1 SGHTA, CDR2 FQGTGA. V shed 4 bases and J shed 2 bases, with 8 bases lying between them.